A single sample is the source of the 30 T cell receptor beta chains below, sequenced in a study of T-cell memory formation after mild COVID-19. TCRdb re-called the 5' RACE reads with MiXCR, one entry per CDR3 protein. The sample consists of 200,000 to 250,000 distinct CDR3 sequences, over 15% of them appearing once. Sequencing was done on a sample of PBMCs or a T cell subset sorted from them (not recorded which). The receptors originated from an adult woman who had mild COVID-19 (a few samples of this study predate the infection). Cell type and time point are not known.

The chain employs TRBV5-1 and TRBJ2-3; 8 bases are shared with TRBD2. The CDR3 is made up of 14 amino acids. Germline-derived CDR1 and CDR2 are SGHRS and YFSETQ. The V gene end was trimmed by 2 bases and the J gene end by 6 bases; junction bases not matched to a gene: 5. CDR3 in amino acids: CASSLSGSLDTQYF. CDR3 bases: TGCGCCAGCAGCTTAAGCGGGAGTCTGGATACGCAGTATTTT. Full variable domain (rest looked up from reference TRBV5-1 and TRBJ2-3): KAGVTQTPRYLIKTRGQQVTLSCSPISGHRSVSWYQQTPGQGLQFLFEYFSETQRNKGNFPGRFSGRQFSNSRSEMNVSTLELGDSALYLCASSLSGSLDTQYFGPGTRLTVL.

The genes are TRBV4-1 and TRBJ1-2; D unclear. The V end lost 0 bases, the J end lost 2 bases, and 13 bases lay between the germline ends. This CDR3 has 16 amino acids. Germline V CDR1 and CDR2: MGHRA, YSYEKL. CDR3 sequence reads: CASSQDLKSRNYGYTF. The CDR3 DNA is TGCGCCAGCAGCCAAGATCTTAAGTCCCGAAACTATGGCTACACCTTC.

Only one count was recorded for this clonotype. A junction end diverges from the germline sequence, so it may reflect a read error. CDR3 DNA: TGTGCCAGCATCCAAGTTGTCTCCAACACTGAAGCTTTCTTT. Its translation: CASIQVVSNTEAFF. The chain carries TRBV3-1 and TRBJ1-1; D remains unclear. There are 14 residues in the CDR3. CDR1 is LGHDT, CDR2 YNNKEL, per germline (reference sequence). The full variable domain, with the rest looked up from reference TRBV3-1 and TRBJ1-1, is DTAVSQTPKYLVTQMGNDKSIKCEQNLGHDTMYWYKQDSKKFLKIMFSYNNKELIINETVPNRFSPKSPDKAHLNLHINSLELGDSAVYFCASIQVVSNTEAFFGQGTRLTVV.

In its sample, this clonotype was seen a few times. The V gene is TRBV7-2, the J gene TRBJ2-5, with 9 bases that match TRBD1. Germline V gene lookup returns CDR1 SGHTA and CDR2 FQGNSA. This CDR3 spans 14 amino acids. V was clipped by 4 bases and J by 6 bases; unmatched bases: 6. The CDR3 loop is CASSSTGGEKTQYF. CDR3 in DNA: TGTGCCAGCAGCTCTACAGGGGGCGAAAAGACCCAGTACTTC.

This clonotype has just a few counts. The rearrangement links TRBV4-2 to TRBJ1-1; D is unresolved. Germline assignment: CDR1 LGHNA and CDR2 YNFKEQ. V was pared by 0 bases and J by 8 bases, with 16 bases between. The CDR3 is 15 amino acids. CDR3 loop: CASSQDLTPRLEAFF. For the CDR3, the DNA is TGTGCCAGCAGCCAAGATCTGACCCCGCGATTAGAAGCTTTCTTT.

As DNA, the CDR3 is TGTGCCAGCAGCCGGGATCTACCAGGGGGGGCAACCGGGGAGCTGTTTTTT. Its translation is CASSRDLPGGATGELFF. The V gene is TRBV5-5, the J gene TRBJ2-2; TRBD1 or TRBD2 may be the D gene (7 bases each). The germline V and J ends were trimmed by 4 bases and 5 bases, with 21 bases remaining between them. The CDR3 runs 17 residues. Germline lookup yields CDR1 SGHKS and CDR2 YYEKEE (reference sequence).

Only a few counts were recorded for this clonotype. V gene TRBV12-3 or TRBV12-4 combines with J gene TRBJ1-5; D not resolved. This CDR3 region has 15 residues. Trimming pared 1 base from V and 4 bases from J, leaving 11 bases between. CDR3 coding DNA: TGTGCCAGCAGTTTAGGGGGAGCCCATAATCAGCCCCAGCATTTT. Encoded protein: CASSLGGAHNQPQHF.

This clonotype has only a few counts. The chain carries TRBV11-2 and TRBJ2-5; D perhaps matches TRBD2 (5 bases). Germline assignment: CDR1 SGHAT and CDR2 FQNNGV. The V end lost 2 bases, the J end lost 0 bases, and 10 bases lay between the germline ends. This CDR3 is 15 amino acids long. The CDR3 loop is CASSLIGEYQETQYF. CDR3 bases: TGTGCCAGCAGCTTAATTGGGGAGTACCAAGAGACCCAGTACTTC.

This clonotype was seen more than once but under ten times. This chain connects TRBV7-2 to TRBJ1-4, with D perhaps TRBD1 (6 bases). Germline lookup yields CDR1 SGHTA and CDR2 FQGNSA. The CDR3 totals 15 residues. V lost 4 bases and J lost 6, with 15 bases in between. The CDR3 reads CASSSFGQRDEKLFF. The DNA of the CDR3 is TGTGCCAGCAGCTCCTTTGGACAGAGGGATGAAAAACTGTTTTTT.

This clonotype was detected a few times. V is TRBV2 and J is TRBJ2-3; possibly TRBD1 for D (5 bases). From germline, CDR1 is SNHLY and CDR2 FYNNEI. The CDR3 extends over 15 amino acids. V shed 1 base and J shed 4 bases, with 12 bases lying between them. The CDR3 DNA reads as TGTGCCAGCAGTGAAGGGCGAACCAGGGCAGATACGCAGTATTTT. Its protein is CASSEGRTRADTQYF.

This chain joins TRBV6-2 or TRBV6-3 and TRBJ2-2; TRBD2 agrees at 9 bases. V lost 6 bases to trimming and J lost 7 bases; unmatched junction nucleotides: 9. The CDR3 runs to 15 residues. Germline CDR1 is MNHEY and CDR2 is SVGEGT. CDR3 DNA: TGTGCCAGCAGGCACGCCGGGACTAGCTTCGGGGAGCTGTTTTTT. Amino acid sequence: CASRHAGTSFGELFF.

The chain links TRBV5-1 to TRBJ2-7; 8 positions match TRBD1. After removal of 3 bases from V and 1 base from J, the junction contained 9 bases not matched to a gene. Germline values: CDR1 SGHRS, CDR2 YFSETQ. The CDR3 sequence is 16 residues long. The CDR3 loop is CASSSFDRDRSYEQYF. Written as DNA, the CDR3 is TGCGCCAGCAGCTCGTTCGACCGGGACAGGTCCTACGAGCAGTACTTC.

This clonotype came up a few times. The CDR3, as DNA: TGTGCCAGCAGTTTAGTGGACCCCTCTGGAAACACCATATATTTT. It specifies CASSLVDPSGNTIYF. The chain carries TRBV12-3 or TRBV12-4 and TRBJ1-3; D is undetermined. V lost 1 base and J lost 0, with 7 bases in between. This CDR3 is 15 amino acids long.

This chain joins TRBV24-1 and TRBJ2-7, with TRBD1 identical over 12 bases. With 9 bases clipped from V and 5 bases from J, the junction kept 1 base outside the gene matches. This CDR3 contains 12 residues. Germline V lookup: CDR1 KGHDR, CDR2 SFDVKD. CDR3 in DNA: TGTGCCACCGGGGACAGGGGGCACGAGCAGTACTTC. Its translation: CATGDRGHEQYF.

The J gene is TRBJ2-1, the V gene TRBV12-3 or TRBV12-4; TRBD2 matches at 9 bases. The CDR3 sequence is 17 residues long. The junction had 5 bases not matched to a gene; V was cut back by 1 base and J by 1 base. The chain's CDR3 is CASSLEGSGGSYNEQFF. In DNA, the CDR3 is TGTGCCAGCAGTTTAGAGGGTAGCGGGGGTTCCTACAATGAGCAGTTCTTC.

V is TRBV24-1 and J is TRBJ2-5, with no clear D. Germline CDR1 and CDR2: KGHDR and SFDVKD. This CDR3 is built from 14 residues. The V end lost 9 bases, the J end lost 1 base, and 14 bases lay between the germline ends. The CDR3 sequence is CATSAGVGQETQYF. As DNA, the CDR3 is TGTGCCACCTCCGCTGGGGTGGGCCAAGAGACCCAGTACTTC.

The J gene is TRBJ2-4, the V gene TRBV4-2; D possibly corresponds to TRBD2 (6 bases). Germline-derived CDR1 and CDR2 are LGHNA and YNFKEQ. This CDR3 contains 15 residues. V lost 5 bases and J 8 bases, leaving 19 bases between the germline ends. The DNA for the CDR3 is TGTGCCAGCAGCGGGACTCCCGATGAGGCGGACATTCAGTACTTC. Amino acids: CASSGTPDEADIQYF.

DNA of the CDR3: TGTGCCAGCAGCCAAGCGACTGCAACCTCCTACGAGCAGTACTTC. Amino acids: CASSQATATSYEQYF. This rearrangement joins TRBV14 to TRBJ2-7; D not certain. Trimming left V 1 base short and J 0 bases short, with 10 bases between. CDR3 size: 15 residues. The germline gives CDR1 SGHDN, CDR2 FVKESK.

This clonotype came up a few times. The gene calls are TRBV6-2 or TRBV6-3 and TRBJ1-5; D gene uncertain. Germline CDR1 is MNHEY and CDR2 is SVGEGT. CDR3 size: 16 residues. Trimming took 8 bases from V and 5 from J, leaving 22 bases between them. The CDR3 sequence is CASCRHRPAGDQPQHF. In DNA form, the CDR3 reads TGTGCCAGCTGTCGCCACCGCCCGGCGGGCGATCAGCCCCAGCATTTT.

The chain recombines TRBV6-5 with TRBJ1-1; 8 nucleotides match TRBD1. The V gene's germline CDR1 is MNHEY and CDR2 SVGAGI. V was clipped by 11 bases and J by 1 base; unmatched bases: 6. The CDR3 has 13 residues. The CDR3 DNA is TGTGCCGTGACAGGGGCGACGAACACTGAAGCTTTCTTT. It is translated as CAVTGATNTEAFF.

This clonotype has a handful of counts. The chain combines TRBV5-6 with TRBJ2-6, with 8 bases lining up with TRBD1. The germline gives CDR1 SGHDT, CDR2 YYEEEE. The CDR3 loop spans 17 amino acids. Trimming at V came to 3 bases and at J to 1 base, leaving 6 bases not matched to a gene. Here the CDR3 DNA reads TGTGCCAGCAGCTCGACAGGGGTGAGGTCTGGGGCCAACGTCCTGACTTTC. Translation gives CASSSTGVRSGANVLTF.

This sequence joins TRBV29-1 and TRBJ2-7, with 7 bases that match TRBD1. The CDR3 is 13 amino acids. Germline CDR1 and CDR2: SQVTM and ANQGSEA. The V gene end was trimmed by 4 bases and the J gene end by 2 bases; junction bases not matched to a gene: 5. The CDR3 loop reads CSVVRQGTYEQYF. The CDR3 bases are TGCAGCGTTGTCAGACAGGGAACCTACGAGCAGTACTTC.

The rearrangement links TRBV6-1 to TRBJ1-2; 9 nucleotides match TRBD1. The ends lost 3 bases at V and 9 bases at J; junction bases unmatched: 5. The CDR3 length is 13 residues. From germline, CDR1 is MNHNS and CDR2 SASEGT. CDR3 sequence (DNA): TGTGCCAGCAGTGACGTGGGACAGGGTAGCTACACCTTC. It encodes CASSDVGQGSYTF.

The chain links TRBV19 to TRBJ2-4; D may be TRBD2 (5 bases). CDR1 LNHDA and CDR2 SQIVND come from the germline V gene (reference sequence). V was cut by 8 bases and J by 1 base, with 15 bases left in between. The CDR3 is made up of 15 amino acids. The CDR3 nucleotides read TGTGCCAGTGAGGGAAGGGAGTCGGCCAAAAACATTCAGTACTTC. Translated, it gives CASEGRESAKNIQYF.

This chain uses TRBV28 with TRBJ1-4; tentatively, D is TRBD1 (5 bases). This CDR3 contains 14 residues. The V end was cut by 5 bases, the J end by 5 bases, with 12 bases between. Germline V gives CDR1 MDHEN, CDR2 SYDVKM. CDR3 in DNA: TGTGCCAGCAGTCCGAGGGGACGAAATGAAAAACTGTTTTTT. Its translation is CASSPRGRNEKLFF.

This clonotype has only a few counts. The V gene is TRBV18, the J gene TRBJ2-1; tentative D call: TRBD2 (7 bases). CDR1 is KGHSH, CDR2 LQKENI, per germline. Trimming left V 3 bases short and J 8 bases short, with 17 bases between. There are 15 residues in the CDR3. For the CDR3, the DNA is TGTGCCAGCTCACCCTCGGCGGGGGCTGTGGATGAGCAGTTCTTC. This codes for CASSPSAGAVDEQFF.

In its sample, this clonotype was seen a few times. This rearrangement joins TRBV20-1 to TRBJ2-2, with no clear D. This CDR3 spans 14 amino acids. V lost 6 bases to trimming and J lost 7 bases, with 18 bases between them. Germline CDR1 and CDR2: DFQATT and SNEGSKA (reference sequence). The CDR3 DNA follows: TGCAGTGCCCCAGAGCCCGGGCTAGGCGGGGAGCTGTTTTTT. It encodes CSAPEPGLGGELFF.

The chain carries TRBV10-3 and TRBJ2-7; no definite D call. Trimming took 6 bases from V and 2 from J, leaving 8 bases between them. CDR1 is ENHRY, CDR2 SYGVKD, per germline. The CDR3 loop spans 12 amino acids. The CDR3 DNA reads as TGTGCCATCAGCCCTACCACCTACGAGCAGTACTTC. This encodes CAISPTTYEQYF.

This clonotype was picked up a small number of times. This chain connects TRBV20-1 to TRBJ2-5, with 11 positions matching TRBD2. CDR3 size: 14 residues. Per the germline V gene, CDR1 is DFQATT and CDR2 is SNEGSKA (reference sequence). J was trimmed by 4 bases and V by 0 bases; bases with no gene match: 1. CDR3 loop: CSARDGLAGETQYF. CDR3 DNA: TGCAGTGCTAGAGATGGACTAGCGGGAGAGACCCAGTACTTC.

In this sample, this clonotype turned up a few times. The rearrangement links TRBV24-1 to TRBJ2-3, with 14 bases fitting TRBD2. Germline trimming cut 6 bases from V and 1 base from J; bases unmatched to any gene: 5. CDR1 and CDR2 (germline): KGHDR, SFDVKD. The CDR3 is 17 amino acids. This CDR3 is CATSLTSGRARTDTQYF. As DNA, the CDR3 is TGTGCCACCAGTTTGACTAGCGGGAGGGCCCGCACAGATACGCAGTATTTT.